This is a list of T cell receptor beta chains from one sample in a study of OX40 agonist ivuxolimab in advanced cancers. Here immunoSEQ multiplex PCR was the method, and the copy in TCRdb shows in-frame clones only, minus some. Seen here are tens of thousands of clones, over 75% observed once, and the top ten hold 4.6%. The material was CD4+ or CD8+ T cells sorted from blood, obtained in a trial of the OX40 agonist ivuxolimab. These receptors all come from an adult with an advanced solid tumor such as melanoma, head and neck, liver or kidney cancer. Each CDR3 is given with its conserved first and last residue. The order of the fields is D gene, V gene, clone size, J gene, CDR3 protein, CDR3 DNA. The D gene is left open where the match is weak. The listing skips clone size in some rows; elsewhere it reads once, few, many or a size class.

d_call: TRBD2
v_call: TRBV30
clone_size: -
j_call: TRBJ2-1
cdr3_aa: CACLLSGSYNEQFF
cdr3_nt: TGTGCCTGCCTACTAAGCGGGAGCTACAATGAGCAGTTCTTC

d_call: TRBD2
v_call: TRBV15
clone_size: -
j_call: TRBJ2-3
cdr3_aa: CATSRDRAGGWTDTQYF
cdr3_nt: TGTGCCACCAGCAGAGATAGGGCGGGAGGGTGGACAGATACGCAGTATTTT

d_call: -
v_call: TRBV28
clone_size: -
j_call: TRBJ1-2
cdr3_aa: CASSTHLGNYGYTF
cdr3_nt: TGTGCCAGCAGTACCCACTTAGGGAACTATGGCTACACCTTC

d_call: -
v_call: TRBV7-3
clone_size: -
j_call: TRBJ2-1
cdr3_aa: CASSLVLQGDEQFF
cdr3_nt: TGTGCCAGCAGCTTAGTCCTGCAAGGGGATGAGCAGTTCTTC

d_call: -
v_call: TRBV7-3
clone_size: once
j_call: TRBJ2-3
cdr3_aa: CASSLGVGGTDTQYF
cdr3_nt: TGTGCCAGCAGCTTAGGGGTCGGGGGCACAGATACGCAGTATTTT

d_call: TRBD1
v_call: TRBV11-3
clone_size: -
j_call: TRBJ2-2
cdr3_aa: CASSGRDRNTGELFF
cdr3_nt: TGTGCCAGCAGCGGCCGGGACAGGAACACCGGGGAGCTGTTTTTT

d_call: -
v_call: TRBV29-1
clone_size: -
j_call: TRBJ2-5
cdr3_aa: CSVGGYPYRETQYF
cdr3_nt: TGCAGCGTGGGCGGTTATCCCTATAGGGAGACCCAGTACTTC

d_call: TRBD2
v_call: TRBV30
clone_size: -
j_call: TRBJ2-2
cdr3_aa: CAWSGLSLAGSGELFF
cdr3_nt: TGTGCCTGGAGTGGTCTGTCACTAGCGGGCTCCGGGGAGCTGTTTTTT

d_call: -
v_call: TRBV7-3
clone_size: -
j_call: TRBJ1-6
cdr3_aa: CASSSQTGNSPLHF
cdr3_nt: TGTGCCAGCAGCTCCCAGACAGGAAATTCACCCCTCCACTTT

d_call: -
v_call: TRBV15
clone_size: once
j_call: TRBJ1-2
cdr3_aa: CATSRDKGYDYGYTF
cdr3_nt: TGTGCCACCAGCAGAGATAAAGGGTACGACTATGGCTACACCTTC

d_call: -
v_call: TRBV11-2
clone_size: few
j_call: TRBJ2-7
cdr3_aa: CASSSLRQEEREQYF
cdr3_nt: TGTGCCAGCAGCTCCCTTCGACAGGAGGAGCGTGAGCAGTACTTC

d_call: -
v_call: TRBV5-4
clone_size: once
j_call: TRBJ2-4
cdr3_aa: CASSLQVGGKNIQYF
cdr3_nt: TGTGCCAGCAGCCTCCAGGTTGGGGGAAAAAACATTCAGTACTTC

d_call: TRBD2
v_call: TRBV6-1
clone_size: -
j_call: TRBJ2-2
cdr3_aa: CASSASGTLNTGELFF
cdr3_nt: TGTGCCAGCAGTGCTAGCGGGACACTGAACACCGGGGAGCTGTTTTTT

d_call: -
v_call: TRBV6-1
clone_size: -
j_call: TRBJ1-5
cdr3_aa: CASSEMLGGAGNQPQHF
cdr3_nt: TGTGCCAGCAGTGAAATGCTGGGGGGCGCGGGCAATCAGCCCCAGCATTTT

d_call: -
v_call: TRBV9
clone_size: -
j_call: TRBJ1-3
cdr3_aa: CASSVASSGNTIYF
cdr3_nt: TGTGCCAGCAGCGTAGCTAGCTCTGGAAACACCATATATTTT

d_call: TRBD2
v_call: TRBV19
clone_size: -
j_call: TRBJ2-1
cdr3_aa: CASRPGGALYYNEQFF
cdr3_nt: TGTGCCAGTAGGCCCGGGGGGGCCCTCTATTACAATGAGCAGTTCTTC

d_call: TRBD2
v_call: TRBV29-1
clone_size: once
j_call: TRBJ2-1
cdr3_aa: CSVEGLALNRNEQFF
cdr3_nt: TGCAGCGTTGAAGGACTAGCGTTAAACAGGAATGAGCAGTTCTTC

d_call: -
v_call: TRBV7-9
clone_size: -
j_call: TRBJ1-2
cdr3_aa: CASSRVSTDQDYGYTF
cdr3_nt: TGTGCCAGCAGCCGCGTATCGACGGACCAAGACTATGGCTACACCTTC

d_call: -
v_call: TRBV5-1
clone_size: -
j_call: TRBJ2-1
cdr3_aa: CASGEGSSYNEQFF
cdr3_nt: TGCGCCAGTGGCGAGGGGAGCTCCTACAATGAGCAGTTCTTC

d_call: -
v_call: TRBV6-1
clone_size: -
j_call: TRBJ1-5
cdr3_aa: CASSEHRDQPQHF
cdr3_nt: TGTGCCAGCAGTGAACACCGGGATCAGCCCCAGCATTTT

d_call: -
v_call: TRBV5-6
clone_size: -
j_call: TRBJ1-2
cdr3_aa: CASSLIDPNLDYTF
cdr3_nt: TGTGCCAGCAGCTTGATTGATCCAAACCTGGACTACACCTTC

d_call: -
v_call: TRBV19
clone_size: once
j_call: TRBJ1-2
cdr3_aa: CASSRERPSNYGYTF
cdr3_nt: TGTGCCAGTAGTCGAGAGCGGCCCTCTAACTATGGCTACACCTTC

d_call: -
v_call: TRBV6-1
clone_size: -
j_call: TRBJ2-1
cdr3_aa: CASTRRVNEQFF
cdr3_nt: TGTGCCAGCACTAGAAGGGTCAATGAGCAGTTCTTC

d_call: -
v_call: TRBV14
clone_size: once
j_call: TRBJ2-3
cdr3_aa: CASSQDSDRGTDTQYF
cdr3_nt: TGTGCCAGCAGCCAAGATAGCGACCGGGGCACAGATACGCAGTATTTT

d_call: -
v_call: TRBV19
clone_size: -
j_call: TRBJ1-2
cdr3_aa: CASAQGGANYGYTF
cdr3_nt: TGTGCCAGTGCTCAGGGTGGTGCTAACTATGGCTACACCTTC

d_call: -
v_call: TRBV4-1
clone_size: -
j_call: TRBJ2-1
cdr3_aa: CASSQVGKRYNEQFF
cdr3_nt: TGCGCCAGCAGCCAAGTAGGGAAACGCTACAATGAGCAGTTCTTC

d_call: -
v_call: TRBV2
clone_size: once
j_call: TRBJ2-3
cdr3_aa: CASSALEGADTQYF
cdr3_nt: TGTGCCAGCAGTGCCCTAGAAGGAGCAGATACGCAGTATTTT

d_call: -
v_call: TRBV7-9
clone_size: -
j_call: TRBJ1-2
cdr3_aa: CASSLTRGGNNYGYTF
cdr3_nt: TGTGCCAGCAGCTTAACTAGAGGTGGCAACAACTATGGCTACACCTTC